The 6 T cell receptor beta chains given below trace back to one sample, sequenced in a study of blood T cell repertoires in COVID-19. The table came from immunoSEQ multiplex PCR; TCRdb's copy has only in-frame clones and leaves some out. The sample yields about 120,000 clones, over 65% seen once. Material: peripheral blood. The receptor set was obtained from a woman older than 75 with acute or convalescent COVID-19.

The chain links TRBV7-9 to TRBJ2-3, with TRBD2 matching over 14 bases. Trimming took 4 bases from V and 4 from J; bases not matched to a gene: 4. CDR1 and CDR2 (germline): SEHNR, FQNEAQ (reference sequence). The CDR3 consists of 16 residues. The CDR3 bases are TGTGCCAGCAGCTCGGGACTAGCGGGAGAGGCAGATACGCAGTATTTT. Its protein is CASSSGLAGEADTQYF.

The CDR3 loop reads CASSPDLEGYGYTF. DNA for the CDR3: TGCGCCAGCAGCCCGGACCTGGAGGGCTATGGCTACACCTTC. The genes are TRBV5-1 and TRBJ1-2; no firm D call. V was shortened by 4 bases and J by 4 bases, with 14 bases between the two germline ends. CDR1 is SGHRS, CDR2 YFSETQ, per germline. The CDR3 has 14 amino acids.

The V call is TRBV11-2, the J call TRBJ1-1; D call uncertain. The length of the CDR3 is 16 residues. V lost 4 bases and J lost 0, with 15 bases in between. Germline CDR1 is SGHAT and CDR2 is FQNNGV. The CDR3 DNA reads as TGTGCCAGCAGCTCCCGTAGTCGCACCATGAACACTGAAGCTTTCTTT. Amino acids: CASSSRSRTMNTEAFF. Filled out from reference TRBV11-2 and TRBJ1-1, the complete variable domain reads EAGVAQSPRYKIIEKRQSVAFWCNPISGHATLYWYQQILGQGPKLLIQFQNNGVVDDSQLPKDRFSAERLKGVDSTLKIQPAKLEDSAVYLCASSSRSRTMNTEAFFGQGTRLTVV.

The chain employs TRBV19 and TRBJ1-1; 9 bases fit TRBD1. Germline assignment: CDR1 LNHDA and CDR2 SQIVND (reference sequence). The length of the CDR3 is 15 residues. The J segment lost 3 bases and the V segment lost 3 bases, leaving 5 bases of the junction unmatched. The CDR3 coding sequence is TGTGCCAGTAGTATCTGGGACAGGGTAGACACTGAAGCTTTCTTT. This codes for CASSIWDRVDTEAFF.

The CDR3 DNA follows: TGTGCCAGCACCCTCACAGGGCCCCCTACTTATAATTCACCCCTCCACTTT. Protein sequence: CASTLTGPPTYNSPLHF. This chain links TRBV2 with TRBJ1-6; a weak D match, TRBD1 (6 bases). Germline CDR1 reads SNHLY; CDR2 reads FYNNEI. Between the trimmed V and J ends, which lost 7 bases and 4 bases, there was a span of 20 bases. The length of the CDR3 is 17 residues.

This chain connects TRBV10-3 to TRBJ1-1; possible D gene TRBD1, 6 bases. CDR1 ENHRY and CDR2 SYGVKD come from the germline V gene. V was trimmed by 4 bases and J by 6 bases, leaving 15 bases between them. The CDR3 consists of 14 residues. CDR3 region: CAISGGHGDAEAFF. The CDR3 DNA reads as TGTGCCATCAGTGGGGGACACGGGGACGCTGAAGCTTTCTTT.